The next 10 T cell receptor beta chains were all read from a single sample in a study of blood T cell repertoires in COVID-19. The repertoire was sequenced with immunoSEQ multiplex PCR; TCRdb's copy has only in-frame clones and lacks some. The sample holds a few hundred thousand clones, around 89% seen once. Specimen: PBMCs or T cells enriched from blood (not recorded which). The origin of the receptors is a woman aged 18-29 years who had recovered from COVID-19.

This chain links TRBV6-6 with TRBJ2-3; D might be TRBD2 (7 bases). The CDR3 is made up of 15 amino acids. Trimming pared 2 bases from V and 1 base from J, leaving 10 bases between. Germline-derived CDR1 and CDR2 are MNHNY and SVGAGI (reference sequence). The CDR3 spells CASSYPGGRTDTQYF. CDR3 bases: TGTGCCAGCAGTTACCCCGGGGGGCGCACAGATACGCAGTATTTT.

This clone was seen a few times. The chain carries TRBV7-3 and TRBJ1-2, with D possibly TRBD1 on 5 matching bases. The CDR3 totals 16 residues. The germline V gene has CDR1 SGHTA and CDR2 FQGTGA. Trimming removed 0 bases from V and 3 bases from J, with 14 bases in between. This chain's CDR3 is CASSLTGGTLDYGYTF. The CDR3 nucleotides read TGTGCCAGCAGCTTAACTGGAGGGACGTTAGACTATGGCTACACCTTC.

The rearrangement uses TRBV2 and TRBJ2-3; D remains ambiguous. The CDR3 extends over 15 amino acids. Between the trimmed V and J ends, which lost 2 bases and 2 bases, there was a span of 11 bases. The germline CDR1 and CDR2 sequences are SNHLY and FYNNEI. CDR3 sequence reads: CASSETDTATDTQYF. The CDR3 DNA follows: TGTGCCAGCAGTGAAACAGATACCGCCACAGATACGCAGTATTTT.

The rearrangement uses TRBV27 and TRBJ2-4; 15 nucleotides agree with TRBD2. This CDR3 contains 16 residues. V gave up 5 bases and J gave up 6 bases; unmatched junction bases: 5. The germline CDR1 and CDR2 sequences are MNHEY and SMNVEV (reference sequence). The CDR3 sequence: CASSLGTSGGRNIQYF. The CDR3 nucleotides are TGTGCCAGCAGTCTAGGGACTAGCGGGGGGCGAAACATTCAGTACTTC.

The chain combines TRBV5-1 with TRBJ1-2; perhaps TRBD1 as D (6 bases). CDR3 length: 16 residues. With 0 bases removed from V and 6 bases from J, the gap between germline ends came to 18 bases. Germline CDR1 SGHRS, CDR2 YFSETQ. The CDR3 DNA is TGCGCCAGCAGCTTGGGGACAGCGTCTAGGGTGGATGGCTACACCTTC. Protein product: CASSLGTASRVDGYTF.

CDR3: CAWSTPPGQGRNEQYF. The DNA of the CDR3 is TGTGCCTGGAGTACGCCCCCGGGACAGGGGAGAAACGAGCAGTACTTC. V usage is TRBV30 and J usage is TRBJ2-7; 10 positions match TRBD1. The germline V gene encodes CDR1 GTSNPN and CDR2 SVGIG (reference sequence). J lost 5 bases, V lost 2 bases, and 12 bases had no gene match. The CDR3 is made up of 16 amino acids.

The rearrangement links TRBV5-1 to TRBJ2-2; a weak D match, TRBD1 (5 bases). The CDR3 spans 13 residues. The germline gives CDR1 SGHRS, CDR2 YFSETQ. Trimming took 0 bases from V and 6 from J, leaving 6 bases between them. CDR3 coding DNA: TGCGCCAGCAGCTTGGACAGGTCCGGGGAGCTGTTTTTT. As protein: CASSLDRSGELFF.

The chain has TRBV10-2 and TRBJ2-1; 13 bases are a match to TRBD2. The J segment lost 10 bases and the V segment lost 6 bases, leaving 3 bases of the junction unmatched. Germline assignment: CDR1 WSHSY and CDR2 SAAADI. The CDR3 consists of 13 residues. CDR3 in amino acids: CASRLAGGQEQFF. CDR3 bases: TGCGCCAGCAGACTAGCGGGGGGGCAGGAGCAGTTCTTC.

V and J are TRBV7-6 and TRBJ2-1; 10 bases agree with TRBD2. This CDR3 contains 14 residues. Germline trimming cut 2 bases from V and 7 bases from J; bases unmatched to any gene: 2. Germline CDR1 reads SGHVS; CDR2 reads FNYEAQ. CDR3 nucleotides: TGTGCCAGCAGCTTACTAGCGGGGGCTAATGAGCAGTTCTTC. Amino acid sequence: CASSLLAGANEQFF.

The chain couples TRBV7-9 to TRBJ2-1, with D tentatively TRBD2 (6 bases). Germline V CDR1 and CDR2: SEHNR, FQNEAQ (reference sequence). The CDR3 totals 12 residues. V was clipped by 1 base and J by 15 bases, with 13 bases between them. The CDR3 here is CASSLDGSGWFF. CDR3 nucleotides: TGTGCCAGCAGCTTAGATGGTAGCGGTTGGTTCTTC. Supplemented by reference TRBV7-9 and TRBJ2-1, the full variable domain reads DTGVSQNPRHKITKRGQNVTFRCDPISEHNRLYWYRQTLGQGPEFLTYFQNEAQLEKSRLLSDRFSAERPKGSFSTLEIQRTEQGDSAMYLCASSLDGSGWFFGPGTRLTVL.